The T cell receptor beta chain described here comes from a study of TIL therapy for anti-PD-1-resistant metastatic lung cancer. The libraries were made with immunoSEQ v3. Some clones are missing from TCRdb's copy, which holds only in-frame ones; the method was immunoSEQ multiplex PCR. The repertoire holds 25,000 to 30,000 clones, with 72% as singletons. In germline, CDR1 is LNHDA, CDR2 SQIVND (reference sequence). The CDR3 is 15 residues long. After removal of 3 bases from V and 6 bases from J, the junction contained 7 bases not matched to a gene. Findings and caveats of the study: TIL cultures after expansion showed higher clonality and lower diversity than baseline tumor (median 6% vs 31%). Treatment-naive, never-smoker and oncogene-addicted patients were overrepresented in this highly selected cohort. Many TIL product clones were absent from baseline tumor, suggesting clonal contraction.

Sample time point: pre-treatment sample, taken before nivolumab and TIL therapy. The tumor samples were excised metastases, mostly pleural nodules or supraclavicular lymph nodes. This clone was observed a handful of times. Its antigen is not identified. V gene TRBV19 combines with J gene TRBJ1-5; 8 bases map to TRBD1. Sequences were derived from tumor tissue, sampled at baseline. This receptor was obtained from a person aged 25-85 years with non-small cell lung cancer. This CDR3 reads CASSMQRTGSQPQHF. The DNA for the CDR3 is TGTGCCAGTAGTATGCAAAGGACAGGGTCTCAGCCCCAGCATTTT.